The 2 T cell receptor beta chains reported below all come from one sample, sequenced in a study of patients and donors after allogeneic stem cell transplantation. TCRdb recomputed calls from the RT-PCR reads with MiXCR, one row per CDR3 protein. Counted here are hundreds of thousands of distinct CDR3 sequences, 16% occurring once; the ten biggest clones make up about 7%. The sample consisted of blood, either unsorted or a sorted T cell fraction (not recorded which). The receptors were gathered from a human donor who was either an allogeneic HSCT recipient or a stem cell or donor lymphocyte infusion donor (not recorded which). It is not recorded whose cells these are; they may come from a transplant donor.

By share of the sample, this clonotype is medium-sized. At one boundary the junction diverges from the germline segment, which might be a read error. V is TRBV12-3 or TRBV12-4 and J is TRBJ1-3; D perhaps matches TRBD1 (5 bases). CDR3 length equals 11 residues. This chain's CDR3 is CASSSGGLDHF. The CDR3 DNA follows: TGTGCCAGCAGTTCGGGGGGTTTGGACCATTTT.

Only a few counts were recorded for this clonotype. The chain carries TRBV4-2 and TRBJ1-1; a weak D match, TRBD1 (5 bases). Trimming removed 0 bases at V and 4 bases at J, with 12 bases between. The V gene's germline CDR1 is LGHNA and CDR2 YNFKEQ. CDR3 length: 15 amino acids. The CDR3 is CASSQDGGVGTEAFF. The CDR3 region has the DNA TGTGCCAGCAGCCAAGATGGGGGGGTCGGCACTGAAGCTTTCTTT.